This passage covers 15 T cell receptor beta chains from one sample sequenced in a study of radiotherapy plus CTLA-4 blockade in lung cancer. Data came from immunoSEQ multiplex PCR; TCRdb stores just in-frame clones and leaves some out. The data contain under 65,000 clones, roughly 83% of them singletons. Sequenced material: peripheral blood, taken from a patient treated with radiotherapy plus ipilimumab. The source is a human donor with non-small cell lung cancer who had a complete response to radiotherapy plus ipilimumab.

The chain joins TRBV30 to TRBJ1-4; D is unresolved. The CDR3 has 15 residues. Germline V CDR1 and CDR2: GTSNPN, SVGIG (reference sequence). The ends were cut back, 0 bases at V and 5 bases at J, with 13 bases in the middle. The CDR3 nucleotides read TGTGCCTGGAGTGTCAGGACTCAACCGAATGAAAAACTGTTTTTT. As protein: CAWSVRTQPNEKLFF.

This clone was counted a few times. CDR3 coding DNA: TGTGCCTCTCAGGACAGGGTCTCCTATAATTCACCCCTCCACTTT. It is translated as CASQDRVSYNSPLHF. The genes are TRBV30 and TRBJ1-6; 8 bases agree with TRBD1. Germline assignment: CDR1 GTSNPN and CDR2 SVGIG (reference sequence). This CDR3 has 15 amino acids. V lost 7 bases and J lost 0; bases outside the gene matches: 5. The full variable domain, completed using reference TRBV30 and TRBJ1-6, is SQTIHQWPATLVQPVGSPLSLECTVEGTSNPNLYWYRQAAGRGLQLLFYSVGIGQISSEVPQNLSASRPQDRQFILSSKKLLLSDSGFYLCASQDRVSYNSPLHFGNGTRLTVT.

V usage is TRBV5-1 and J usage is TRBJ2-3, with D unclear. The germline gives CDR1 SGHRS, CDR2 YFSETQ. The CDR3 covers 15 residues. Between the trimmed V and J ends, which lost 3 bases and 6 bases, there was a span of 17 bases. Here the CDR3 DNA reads TGCGCCAGCAGCTCTGCGGTGACTCGCTCGGATACGCAGTATTTT. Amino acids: CASSSAVTRSDTQYF.

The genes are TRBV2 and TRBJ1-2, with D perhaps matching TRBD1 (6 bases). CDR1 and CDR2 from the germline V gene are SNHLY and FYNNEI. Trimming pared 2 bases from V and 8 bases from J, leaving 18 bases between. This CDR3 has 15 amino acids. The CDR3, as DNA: TGTGCCAGCAGTGAACCGGCACAGGGCGGGAGCGGCTACACCTTC. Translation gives CASSEPAQGGSGYTF.

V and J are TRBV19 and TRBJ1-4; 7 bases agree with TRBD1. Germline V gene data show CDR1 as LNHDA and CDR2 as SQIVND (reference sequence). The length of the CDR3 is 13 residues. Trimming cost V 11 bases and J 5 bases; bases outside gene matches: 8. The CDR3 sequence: CAARETGNEKLFF. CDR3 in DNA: TGTGCCGCACGGGAGACAGGGAATGAAAAACTGTTTTTT.

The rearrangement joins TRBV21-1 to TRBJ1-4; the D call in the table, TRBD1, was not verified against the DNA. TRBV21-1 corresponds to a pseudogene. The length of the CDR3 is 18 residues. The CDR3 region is CASSKVGGQGGGNEKLFF. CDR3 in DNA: TGTGCCAGCAGCAAAGTGGGGGGACAGGGGGGTGGTAATGAAAAACTGTTTTTT.

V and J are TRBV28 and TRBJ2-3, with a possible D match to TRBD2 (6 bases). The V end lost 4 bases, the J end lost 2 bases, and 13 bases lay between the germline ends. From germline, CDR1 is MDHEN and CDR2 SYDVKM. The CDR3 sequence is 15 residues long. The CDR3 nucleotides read TGTGCCAGCAGTTCCATACAGCGGGTCACAGATACGCAGTATTTT. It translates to CASSSIQRVTDTQYF.

The CDR3 loop is CASSFRPQDSSGNTIYF. The CDR3 nucleotides read TGTGCCAGCAGTTTTCGTCCTCAGGACAGCTCTGGAAACACCATATATTTT. The chain joins TRBV27 to TRBJ1-3, with D maybe TRBD1 (6 bases). The CDR3 is 17 residues long. Germline V lookup: CDR1 MNHEY, CDR2 SMNVEV (reference sequence). The V end lost 3 bases, the J end lost 0 bases, and 15 bases lay between the germline ends.

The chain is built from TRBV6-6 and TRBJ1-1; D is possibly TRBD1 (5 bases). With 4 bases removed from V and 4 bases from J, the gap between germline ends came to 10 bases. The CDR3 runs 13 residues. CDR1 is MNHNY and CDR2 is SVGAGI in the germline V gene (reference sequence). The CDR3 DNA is TGTGCCAGCAGTTTGCAGGGAGGCACTGAAGCTTTCTTT. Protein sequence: CASSLQGGTEAFF.

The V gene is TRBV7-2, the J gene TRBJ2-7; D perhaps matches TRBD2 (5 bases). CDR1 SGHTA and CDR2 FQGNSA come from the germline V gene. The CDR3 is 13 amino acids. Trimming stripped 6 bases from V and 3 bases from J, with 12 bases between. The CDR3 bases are TGTGCCAGCAGGGGAGACAACCTCTACGAGCAGTACTTC. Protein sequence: CASRGDNLYEQYF.

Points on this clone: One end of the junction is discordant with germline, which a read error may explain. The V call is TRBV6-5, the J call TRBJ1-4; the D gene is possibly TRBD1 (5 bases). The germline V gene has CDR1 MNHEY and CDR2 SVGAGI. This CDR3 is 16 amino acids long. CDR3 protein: CASSYFPDNYNEKLFF. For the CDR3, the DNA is TGTGCCAGCAGCTACTTCCCGGACAACTATAATGAAAAACTGTTTTTT.

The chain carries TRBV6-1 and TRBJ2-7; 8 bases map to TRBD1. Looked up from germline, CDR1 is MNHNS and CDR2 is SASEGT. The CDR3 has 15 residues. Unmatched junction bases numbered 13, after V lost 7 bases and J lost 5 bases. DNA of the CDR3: TGTGCCAGCACTCGGGACAGGCAAGGGAAGGACGAGCAGTACGTC. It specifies CASTRDRQGKDEQYV.

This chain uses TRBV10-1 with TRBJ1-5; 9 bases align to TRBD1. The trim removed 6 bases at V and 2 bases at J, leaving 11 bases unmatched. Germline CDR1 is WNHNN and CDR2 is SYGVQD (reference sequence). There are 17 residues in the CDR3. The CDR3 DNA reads TGCGCCAGCAGCCTAACGACAGGGGGGTTTGGCAATCAGCCCCAGCATTTT. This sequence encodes CASSLTTGGFGNQPQHF.

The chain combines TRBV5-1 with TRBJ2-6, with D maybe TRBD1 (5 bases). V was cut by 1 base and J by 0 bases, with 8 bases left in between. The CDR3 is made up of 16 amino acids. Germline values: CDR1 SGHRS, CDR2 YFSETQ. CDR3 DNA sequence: TGCGCCAGCAGCTTGTACAGGACCTCTGGGGCCAACGTCCTGACTTTC. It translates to CASSLYRTSGANVLTF.

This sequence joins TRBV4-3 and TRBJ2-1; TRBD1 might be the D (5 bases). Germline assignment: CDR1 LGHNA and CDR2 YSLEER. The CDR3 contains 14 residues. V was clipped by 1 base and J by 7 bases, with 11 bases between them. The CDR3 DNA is TGCGCCAGCAGCCAAGTCCAGGGTAGTAATGAGCAGTTCTTC. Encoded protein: CASSQVQGSNEQFF.